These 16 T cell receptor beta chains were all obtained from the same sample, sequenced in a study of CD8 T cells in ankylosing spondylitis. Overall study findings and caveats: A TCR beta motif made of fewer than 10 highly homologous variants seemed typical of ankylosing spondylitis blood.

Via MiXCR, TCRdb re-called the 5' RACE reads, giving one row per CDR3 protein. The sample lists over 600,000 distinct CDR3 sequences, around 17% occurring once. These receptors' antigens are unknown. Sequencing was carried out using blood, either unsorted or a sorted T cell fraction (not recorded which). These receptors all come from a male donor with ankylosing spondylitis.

The CDR3 nucleotides are TGTGCCAGCAGCTTAGGCCGGACAGGCCGGGGGTTGAACACTGAAGCTTTCTTT. Its translation: CASSLGRTGRGLNTEAFF. The V and J genes are TRBV11-1 and TRBJ1-1; 7 bases are shared with TRBD1. Germline V gene sequence: CDR1 SGHAT, CDR2 FQDESV (reference sequence). The CDR3 runs to 18 residues. V shed 1 base and J 0 bases; nucleotides not matched to a gene: 11. The full variable domain, completed using reference TRBV11-1 and TRBJ1-1, is EAEVAQSPRYKITEKSQAVAFWCDPISGHATLYWYRQILGQGPELLVQFQDESVVDDSQLPKDRFSAERLKGVDSTLKIQPAELGDSAMYLCASSLGRTGRGLNTEAFFGQGTRLTVV.

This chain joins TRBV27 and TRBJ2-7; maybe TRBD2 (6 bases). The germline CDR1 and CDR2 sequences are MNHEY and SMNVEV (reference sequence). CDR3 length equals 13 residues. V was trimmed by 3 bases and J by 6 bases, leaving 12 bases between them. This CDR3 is CASSFHRGSEQYF. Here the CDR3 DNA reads TGTGCCAGCAGTTTCCATCGGGGGAGCGAGCAGTACTTC.

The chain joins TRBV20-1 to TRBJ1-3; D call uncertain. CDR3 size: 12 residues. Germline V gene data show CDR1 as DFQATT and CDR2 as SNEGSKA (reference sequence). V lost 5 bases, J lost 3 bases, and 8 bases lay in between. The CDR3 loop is CSASTDGNTIYF. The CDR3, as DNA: TGCAGTGCTTCTACAGATGGAAACACCATATATTTT.

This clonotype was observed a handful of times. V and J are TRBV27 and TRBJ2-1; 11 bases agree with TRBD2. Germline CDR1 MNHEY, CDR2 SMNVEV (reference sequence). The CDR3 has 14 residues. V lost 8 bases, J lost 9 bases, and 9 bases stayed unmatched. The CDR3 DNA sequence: TGTGCCAGCGGGTTAGCGGGGGGGCTTAGTGAGCAGTTCTTC. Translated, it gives CASGLAGGLSEQFF.

The CDR3 protein is CASTGGQDTFF. As DNA, the CDR3 is TGTGCCAGCACCGGAGGACAGGATACTTTCTTT. This rearrangement joins TRBV5-6 to TRBJ1-1, with TRBD1 identical over 7 bases. Looked up from germline, CDR1 is SGHDT and CDR2 is YYEEEE. The CDR3 is 11 residues long. J gave up 12 bases and V 6 bases, and 8 bases lay outside the gene matches. The entire variable domain, with the rest obtained from reference TRBV5-6 and TRBJ1-1, is as follows: DAGVTQSPTHLIKTRGQQVTLRCSPKSGHDTVSWYQQALGQGPQFIFQYYEEEERQRGNFPDRFSGHQFPNYSSELNVNALLLGDSALYLCASTGGQDTFFGQGTRLTVV.

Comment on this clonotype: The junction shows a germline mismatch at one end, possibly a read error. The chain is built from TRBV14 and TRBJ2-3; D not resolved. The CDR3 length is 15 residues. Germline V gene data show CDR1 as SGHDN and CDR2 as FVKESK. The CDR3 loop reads CASSPRWTSTDTQYF. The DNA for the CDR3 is TGTGCCAGCAGCCCGCGTTGGACGAGCACAGATACGCAGTATTTC.

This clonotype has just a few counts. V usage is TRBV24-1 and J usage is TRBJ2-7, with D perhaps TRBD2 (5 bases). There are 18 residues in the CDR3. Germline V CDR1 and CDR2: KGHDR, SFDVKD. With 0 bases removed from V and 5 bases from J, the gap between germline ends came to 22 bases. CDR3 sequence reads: CATSDLPAREPEGDEQYF. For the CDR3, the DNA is TGTGCCACCAGTGATTTGCCGGCGAGAGAACCCGAGGGTGACGAGCAGTACTTC.

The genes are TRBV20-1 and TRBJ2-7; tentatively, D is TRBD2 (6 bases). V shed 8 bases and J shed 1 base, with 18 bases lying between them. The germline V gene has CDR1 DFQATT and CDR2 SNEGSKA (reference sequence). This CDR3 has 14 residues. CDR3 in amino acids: CSKNPGLVSYEQYF. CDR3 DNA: TGCAGTAAAAACCCGGGACTGGTGTCCTACGAGCAGTACTTC.

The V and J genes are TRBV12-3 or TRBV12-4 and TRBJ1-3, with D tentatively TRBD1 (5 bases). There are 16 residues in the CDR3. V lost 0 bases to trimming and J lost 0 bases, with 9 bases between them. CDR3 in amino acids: CASSLAGVFSGNTIYF. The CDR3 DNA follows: TGTGCCAGCAGTTTAGCGGGGGTTTTCTCTGGAAACACCATATATTTT.

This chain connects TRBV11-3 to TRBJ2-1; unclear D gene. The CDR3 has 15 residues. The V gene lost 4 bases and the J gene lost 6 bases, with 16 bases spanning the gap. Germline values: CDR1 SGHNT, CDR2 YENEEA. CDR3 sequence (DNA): TGTGCCAGCAGCTATCGGAGTGGTGTGGGCAATGAGCAGTTCTTC. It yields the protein CASSYRSGVGNEQFF.

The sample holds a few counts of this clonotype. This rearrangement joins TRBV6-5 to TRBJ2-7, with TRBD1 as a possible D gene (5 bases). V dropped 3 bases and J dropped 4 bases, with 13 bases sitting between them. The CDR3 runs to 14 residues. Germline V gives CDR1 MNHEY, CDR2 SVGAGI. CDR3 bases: TGTGCCAGCAGTTATAGCCCAGGGCGGTACGAGCAGTACTTC. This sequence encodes CASSYSPGRYEQYF.

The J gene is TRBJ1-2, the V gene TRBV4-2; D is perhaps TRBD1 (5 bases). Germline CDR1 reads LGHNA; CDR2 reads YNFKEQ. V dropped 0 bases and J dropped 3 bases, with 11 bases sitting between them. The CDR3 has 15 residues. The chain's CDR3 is CASSQDPRADYGYTF. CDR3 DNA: TGTGCCAGCAGCCAAGATCCCAGGGCAGACTATGGCTACACCTTC.

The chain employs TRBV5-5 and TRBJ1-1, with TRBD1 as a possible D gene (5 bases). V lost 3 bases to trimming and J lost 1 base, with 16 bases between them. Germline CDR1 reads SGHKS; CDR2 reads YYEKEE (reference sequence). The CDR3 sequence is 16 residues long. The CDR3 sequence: CASSSQTRQPNTEAFF. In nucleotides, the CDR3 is TGTGCCAGCAGCTCACAAACACGACAGCCGAACACTGAAGCTTTCTTT.

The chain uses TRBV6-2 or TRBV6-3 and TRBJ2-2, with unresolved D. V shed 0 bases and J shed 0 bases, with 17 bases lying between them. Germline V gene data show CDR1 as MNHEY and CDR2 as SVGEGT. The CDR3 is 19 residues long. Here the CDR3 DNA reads TGTGCCAGCAGTTACTCGTTATATTCCAGAGACCCGAACACCGGGGAGCTGTTTTTT. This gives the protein CASSYSLYSRDPNTGELFF.

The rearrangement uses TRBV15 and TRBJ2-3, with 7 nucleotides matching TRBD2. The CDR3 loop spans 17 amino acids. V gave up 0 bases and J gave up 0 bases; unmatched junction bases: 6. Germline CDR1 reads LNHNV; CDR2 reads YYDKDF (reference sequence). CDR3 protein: CATSRDTGGPSTDTQYF. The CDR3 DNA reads TGTGCCACCAGCAGAGACACGGGAGGCCCAAGCACAGATACGCAGTATTTT.

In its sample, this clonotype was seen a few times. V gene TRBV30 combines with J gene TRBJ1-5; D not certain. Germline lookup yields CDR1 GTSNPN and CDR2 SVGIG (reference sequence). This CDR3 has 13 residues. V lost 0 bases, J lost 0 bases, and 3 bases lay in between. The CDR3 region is CAWSVSSNQPQHF. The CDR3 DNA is TGTGCCTGGAGTGTAAGTAGCAATCAGCCCCAGCATTTT.